These 21 T cell receptor beta chains came from one sample sequenced in a study of cytomegalovirus exposure and HLA in healthy donors. PCR was performed using 60 Vbeta and 13 Jbeta primers. Clones were sequenced by immunoSEQ multiplex PCR, and TCRdb holds only the in-frame ones, with some missing. The sample holds about 160,000 clones, 60% to 85% seen once. The sequenced material came from PBMCs. The source is a woman in her twenties or thirties in good health and CMV-seronegative.

This chain uses TRBV29-1 with TRBJ2-3; 14 positions match TRBD2. The V gene's germline CDR1 is SQVTM and CDR2 ANQGSEA. The V gene end was trimmed by 5 bases and the J gene end by 3 bases; junction bases not matched to a gene: 4. The CDR3 runs to 15 residues. Here the CDR3 reads CSVLRLAGGTDTQYF. CDR3 nucleotides: TGCAGCGTTCTTAGACTAGCGGGGGGGACAGATACGCAGTATTTT.

This clone turned up a few times. The chain is built from TRBV7-3 and TRBJ2-5; 8 positions agree with TRBD2. V shed 1 base and J 5 bases; nucleotides not matched to a gene: 3. The CDR3 spans 14 residues. Germline V gene sequence: CDR1 SGHTA, CDR2 FQGTGA. The CDR3 DNA reads as TGTGCCAGCAGCTTAAACGGGGGGGCGGAGACCCAGTACTTC. Protein product: CASSLNGGAETQYF. The full variable domain, rest sourced from reference TRBV7-3 and TRBJ2-5, is GAGVSQTPSNKVTEKGKYVELRCDPISGHTALYWYRQSLGQGPEFLIYFQGTGAADDSGLPNDRFFAVRPEGSVSTLKIQRTERGDSAVYLCASSLNGGAETQYFGPGTRLLVL.

This chain uses TRBV10-3 with TRBJ1-1; 9 bases agree with TRBD1. The CDR3 has 17 residues. The germline gives CDR1 ENHRY, CDR2 SYGVKD. The junction had 8 bases not matched to a gene; V was cut back by 0 bases and J by 3 bases. CDR3 coding DNA: TGTGCCATCAGTGAGTCAGTTGGGAGACAGGGGGACACTGAAGCTTTCTTT. Protein product: CAISESVGRQGDTEAFF.

This chain joins TRBV2 and TRBJ2-4; 9 bases fit TRBD1. Germline CDR1 SNHLY, CDR2 FYNNEI. The CDR3 is 14 residues long. The trim removed 6 bases at V and 8 bases at J, leaving 8 bases unmatched. The CDR3 sequence is CASSPDRGWDIQYF. CDR3 sequence (DNA): TGTGCCAGCAGCCCAGACAGGGGGTGGGACATTCAGTACTTC.

V gene TRBV18 combines with J gene TRBJ1-2; D unclear. CDR3 length equals 11 residues. With 6 bases removed from V and 5 bases from J, the gap between germline ends came to 7 bases. Germline assignment: CDR1 KGHSH and CDR2 LQKENI. CDR3 loop: CASSGDYGYTF. CDR3 bases: TGTGCCAGCTCCGGGGATTATGGCTACACCTTC.

This chain links TRBV29-1 with TRBJ2-6; 9 positions agree with TRBD2. V lost 7 bases, J lost 4 bases, and 5 bases stayed unmatched. The CDR3 length is 14 residues. Germline CDR1 and CDR2: SQVTM and ANQGSEA. DNA of the CDR3: TGCAGCGCGTCTAGCGGGGCGGGGGCCAACGTCCTGACTTTC. Translation gives CSASSGAGANVLTF.

This sequence joins TRBV5-4 and TRBJ2-5; a weak D match, TRBD1 (7 bases). V shed 4 bases and J shed 0 bases, with 19 bases lying between them. This CDR3 is 17 amino acids long. Germline V gives CDR1 SGHNT, CDR2 YYREEE (reference sequence). CDR3 bases: TGTGCCAGCAGCCACCCTGGAGGGGGCAGGTACCAAGAGACCCAGTACTTC. Encoded protein: CASSHPGGGRYQETQYF.

The rearrangement links TRBV5-4 to TRBJ2-5, with TRBD2 identical over 9 bases. Germline values: CDR1 SGHNT, CDR2 YYREEE (reference sequence). CDR3 size: 15 residues. The J segment lost 5 bases and the V segment lost 2 bases, leaving 7 bases of the junction unmatched. The CDR3 sequence: CASSFIGGGAETQYF. CDR3 sequence (DNA): TGTGCCAGCAGCTTTATTGGCGGGGGGGCCGAGACCCAGTACTTC. The full variable domain, completed using reference TRBV5-4 and TRBJ2-5, is ETGVTQSPTHLIKTRGQQVTLRCSSQSGHNTVSWYQQALGQGPQFIFQYYREEENGRGNFPPRFSGLQFPNYSSELNVNALELDDSALYLCASSFIGGGAETQYFGPGTRLLVL.

This chain joins TRBV5-1 and TRBJ1-1, with D possibly TRBD1 on 5 matching bases. This CDR3 spans 14 amino acids. With 8 bases removed from V and 0 bases from J, the gap between germline ends came to 14 bases. Germline V CDR1 and CDR2: SGHRS, YFSETQ. This CDR3 reads CASSLGALNTEAFF. CDR3 sequence (DNA): TGCGCCAGTTCTCTAGGGGCGCTGAACACTGAAGCTTTCTTT.

This CDR3 is CASSSGDSHYGYTF. For the CDR3, the DNA is TGCGCCAGCAGCTCAGGGGACAGTCACTATGGCTACACCTTC. This sequence joins TRBV5-1 and TRBJ1-2; 7 nucleotides line up with TRBD1. The CDR3 totals 14 residues. The V gene end was trimmed by 3 bases and the J gene end by 3 bases; junction bases not matched to a gene: 5. The V gene's germline CDR1 is SGHRS and CDR2 YFSETQ.

This chain joins TRBV5-1 and TRBJ2-1; D may be TRBD1 (6 bases). The V gene's germline CDR1 is SGHRS and CDR2 YFSETQ. V was pared by 1 base and J by 3 bases, with 11 bases between. The CDR3 is 15 residues long. CDR3 residues: CASSLREQGYNEQFF. CDR3 DNA sequence: TGCGCCAGCAGCTTGAGGGAACAGGGCTACAATGAGCAGTTCTTC.

V and J are TRBV6-4 and TRBJ2-1, with 8 bases that match TRBD1. Germline CDR1 reads MRHNA; CDR2 reads SNTAGT. The CDR3 is 15 amino acids. V lost 4 bases, J lost 5 bases, and 7 bases stayed unmatched. CDR3 loop: CASSVGTGGNNEQFF. The CDR3 DNA follows: TGTGCCAGCAGTGTCGGTACAGGGGGAAACAATGAGCAGTTCTTC.

The count of this clone is one. The chain couples TRBV11-3 to TRBJ2-1, with 11 bases fitting TRBD2. Germline loops: CDR1 SGHNT, CDR2 YENEEA. With 1 base clipped from V and 5 bases from J, the junction kept 7 bases outside the gene matches. The CDR3 runs to 17 residues. DNA for the CDR3: TGTGCCAGCAGCTTAGGAGGGGGACTAGCGGTCCACAATGAGCAGTTCTTC. Translating it yields CASSLGGGLAVHNEQFF. Variable domain in full (rest from reference TRBV11-3 and TRBJ2-1): EAGVVQSPRYKIIEKKQPVAFWCNPISGHNTLYWYLQNLGQGPELLIRYENEEAVDDSQLPKDRFSAERLKGVDSTLKIQPAELGDSAVYLCASSLGGGLAVHNEQFFGPGTRLTVL.

A word on this clone: An end of the junction does not agree with germline; a read error may underlie this. The J gene is TRBJ2-1, the V gene TRBV7-9; D possibly corresponds to TRBD2 (5 bases). The CDR3 spans 15 residues. Germline-derived CDR1 and CDR2 are SEHNR and FQNEAQ (reference sequence). CDR3 sequence reads: CSSSSPGEVHNEQFF. The CDR3 DNA reads as TGTTCCAGCAGCTCCCCCGGGGAAGTACACAATGAGCAGTTCTTC.

A note on this clone: One end of the junction varies from germline; a read error may be responsible. The same CDR3 arises from other DNA sequences in this sample as well. The rearrangement uses TRBV19 and TRBJ2-6; D is undetermined. Germline V gives CDR1 LNHDA, CDR2 SQIVND (reference sequence). CDR3 length equals 13 residues. In nucleotides, the CDR3 is TGCGCCAGTAGTATCGAGGGGGCCAACGTCCTGACTTTC. Protein product: CASSIEGANVLTF.

This clone was picked up one time. V gene TRBV27 combines with J gene TRBJ2-2; tentatively, D is TRBD1 (5 bases). CDR3 size: 14 residues. Trimming cost V 2 bases and J 6 bases, with 10 bases left between them. CDR1 is MNHEY and CDR2 is SMNVEV in the germline V gene (reference sequence). CDR3 DNA sequence: TGTGCCAGCAGTTTAAGGCAGGGTCCCGGGGAGCTGTTTTTT. The encoded protein is CASSLRQGPGELFF.

The chain is built from TRBV27 and TRBJ2-7; 11 bases fit TRBD2. The CDR3 spans 14 residues. J was trimmed by 2 bases and V by 6 bases; bases with no gene match: 3. The germline CDR1 and CDR2 sequences are MNHEY and SMNVEV (reference sequence). The CDR3 coding sequence is TGTGCCAGCAGAGCTAGCGGGGGGCCCTACGAGCAGTACTTC. It is translated as CASRASGGPYEQYF.

The chain uses TRBV4-1 and TRBJ2-7; no clear D. The germline gives CDR1 MGHRA, CDR2 YSYEKL. The CDR3 is 13 residues long. V was trimmed by 3 bases and J by 1 base, leaving 7 bases between them. The CDR3 sequence: CASSHHSSYEQYF. The CDR3 region has the DNA TGCGCCAGCAGCCACCACAGTTCCTACGAGCAGTACTTC.

V usage is TRBV18 and J usage is TRBJ1-6; perhaps TRBD1 as D (5 bases). Trimming cost V 3 bases and J 5 bases, with 5 bases left between them. Per germline, CDR1 KGHSH and CDR2 LQKENI. The CDR3 covers 13 residues. The CDR3 region has the DNA TGTGCCAGCTCACCGACAGATAATTCACCCCTCCACTTT. This gives the protein CASSPTDNSPLHF. Looking up the rest from reference TRBV18 and TRBJ1-6 gives the full variable domain: NAGVMQNPRHLVRRRGQEARLRCSPMKGHSHVYWYRQLPEEGLKFMVYLQKENIIDESGMPKERFSAEFPKEGPSILRIQQVVRGDSAAYFCASSPTDNSPLHFGNGTRLTVT.

This sequence joins TRBV5-1 and TRBJ2-6; tentatively, D is TRBD1 (6 bases). Trimming removed 3 bases from V and 0 bases from J, with 10 bases in between. The CDR3 is 16 amino acids. CDR1 and CDR2 (germline): SGHRS, YFSETQ. CDR3 sequence: CASSSLGGSGANVLTF. In DNA, the CDR3 is TGCGCCAGCAGCTCCCTAGGGGGCTCTGGGGCCAACGTCCTGACTTTC.

The CDR3 nucleotides read TGTGCCAGCAGCTCCTTGCAGGGGGCAGGCGATCAGCCCCAGCATTTT. This gives the protein CASSSLQGAGDQPQHF. The V gene is TRBV4-2, the J gene TRBJ1-5; 8 nucleotides align to TRBD1. The length of the CDR3 is 16 residues. Trimming removed 5 bases from V and 5 bases from J; junction bases left unmatched: 11. In germline, CDR1 is LGHNA, CDR2 YNFKEQ.